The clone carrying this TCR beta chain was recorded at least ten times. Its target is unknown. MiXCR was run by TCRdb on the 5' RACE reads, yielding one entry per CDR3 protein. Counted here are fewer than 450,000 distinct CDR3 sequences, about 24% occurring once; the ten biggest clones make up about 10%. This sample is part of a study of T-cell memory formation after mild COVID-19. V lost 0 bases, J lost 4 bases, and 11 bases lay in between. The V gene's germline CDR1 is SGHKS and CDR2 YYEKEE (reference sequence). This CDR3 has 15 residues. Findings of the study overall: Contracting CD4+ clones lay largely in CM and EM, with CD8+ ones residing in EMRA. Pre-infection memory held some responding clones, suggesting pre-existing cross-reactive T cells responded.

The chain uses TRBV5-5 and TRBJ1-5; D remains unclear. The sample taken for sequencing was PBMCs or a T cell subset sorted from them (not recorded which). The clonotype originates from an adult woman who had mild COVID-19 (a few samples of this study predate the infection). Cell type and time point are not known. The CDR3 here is CASSLEVRLNQPQHF. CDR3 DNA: TGTGCCAGCAGCTTGGAGGTCAGACTAAATCAGCCCCAGCATTTT.